The rows below give T cell receptor beta chains drawn from one sample of a study of T cell repertoires in ileal Crohn's disease. TCRdb's copy holds only in-frame clones and misses some; the assay was immunoSEQ multiplex PCR. This table has about 7,000 clones, under 75% appearing once. Sequencing was carried out using ileal tissue. All receptors derive from an adult with Crohn's disease. Each CDR3 is given with its conserved first and last residue. The order of the fields is V gene, J gene, clone size, D gene, CDR3 protein, CDR3 DNA. The D gene is left open where the match is weak. Size is stated for part of the rows, as once, few or many counts, or as a class when the clone is expanded.

v_gene: TRBV9; j_gene: TRBJ1-2; abundance: few; d_gene: TRBD1; CDR3aa: CASSPLHRTGSDVDYGYTF; CDR3nt: TGTGCCAGCAGCCCGCTCCATAGGACAGGGAGCGACGTGGACTATGGCTACACCTTC
v_gene: TRBV7-8; j_gene: TRBJ1-2; abundance: .; d_gene: .; CDR3aa: CASSFFPPRQVEGYTF; CDR3nt: TGTGCCAGCAGCTTCTTTCCCCCTCGACAGGTAGAAGGCTACACCTTC
v_gene: TRBV27; j_gene: TRBJ2-7; abundance: .; d_gene: TRBD2; CDR3aa: CASRAGAGYFYEQYF; CDR3nt: TGTGCCAGCAGGGCGGGAGCGGGGTATTTCTACGAGCAGTACTTC
v_gene: TRBV19; j_gene: TRBJ1-4; abundance: .; d_gene: .; CDR3aa: CASSIAGGLLIEKLFF; CDR3nt: TGTGCCAGTAGTATCGCCGGGGGGCTACTGATCGAAAAACTGTTTTTT
v_gene: TRBV5-1; j_gene: TRBJ2-3; abundance: .; d_gene: TRBD1; CDR3aa: CASSLSGTGADTQYF; CDR3nt: TGCGCCAGCAGCTTATCCGGGACAGGGGCCGATACGCAGTATTTT
v_gene: TRBV11-2; j_gene: TRBJ2-7; abundance: once; d_gene: TRBD1; CDR3aa: CASSSDRGSYEQYF; CDR3nt: TGTGCCAGCAGCTCGGACAGGGGATCCTACGAGCAGTACTTC
v_gene: TRBV5-4; j_gene: TRBJ1-2; abundance: .; d_gene: TRBD1; CDR3aa: CASSLEWTGGGYTF; CDR3nt: TGTGCCAGCAGCTTGGAATGGACAGGAGGCGGCTACACCTTC
v_gene: TRBV11-3; j_gene: TRBJ1-6; abundance: .; d_gene: TRBD1; CDR3aa: CASSLGQGAYNSPLHF; CDR3nt: TGTGCCAGCAGCTTAGGACAGGGTGCCTATAATTCACCCCTCCACTTT
v_gene: TRBV12-5; j_gene: TRBJ1-5; abundance: .; d_gene: TRBD1; CDR3aa: CASGLGQGFNQPQHF; CDR3nt: TGTGCTAGTGGTTTAGGACAGGGGTTCAATCAGCCCCAGCATTTT
v_gene: TRBV4-1; j_gene: TRBJ2-3; abundance: .; d_gene: .; CDR3aa: CASSPYLTGGKDTQYF; CDR3nt: TGCGCCAGCAGCCCCTATTTAACCGGGGGTAAAGATACGCAGTATTTT
v_gene: TRBV29-1; j_gene: TRBJ2-7; abundance: .; d_gene: TRBD1; CDR3aa: CSVEGTGGYEQYF; CDR3nt: TGCAGCGTTGAAGGGACAGGGGGTTACGAGCAGTACTTC
v_gene: TRBV15; j_gene: TRBJ1-2; abundance: .; d_gene: TRBD1; CDR3aa: CATSREVGQLNYGYTF; CDR3nt: TGTGCCACCAGCAGAGAAGTGGGACAGCTTAACTATGGCTACACCTTC
v_gene: TRBV5-1; j_gene: TRBJ1-4; abundance: .; d_gene: TRBD1; CDR3aa: CASSHGTGSEKLFF; CDR3nt: TGCGCCAGCAGCCACGGGACAGGGAGTGAAAAACTGTTTTTT
v_gene: TRBV7-3; j_gene: TRBJ2-2; abundance: few; d_gene: .; CDR3aa: CASSSRGNTGELFF; CDR3nt: TGTGCCAGCAGCTCCAGGGGTAATACCGGGGAGCTGTTTTTT
v_gene: TRBV7-9; j_gene: TRBJ1-3; abundance: .; d_gene: .; CDR3aa: CASSLASQGVLWRNTIYF; CDR3nt: TGTGCCAGCAGCTTAGCGTCCCAGGGTGTGCTATGGAGAAACACCATATATTTT
v_gene: TRBV4-2; j_gene: TRBJ1-5; abundance: .; d_gene: .; CDR3aa: CASSPQGSSNQPQHF; CDR3nt: TGTGCCAGCAGCCCGCAGGGTTCCAGCAATCAGCCCCAGCATTTT
v_gene: TRBV5-1; j_gene: TRBJ2-3; abundance: .; d_gene: .; CDR3aa: CASSLWGDPTDTQYF; CDR3nt: TGCGCCAGCAGCTTGTGGGGGGACCCCACAGATACGCAGTATTTT
v_gene: TRBV5-1; j_gene: TRBJ2-5; abundance: .; d_gene: .; CDR3aa: CASSLGQETQYF; CDR3nt: TGCGCCAGCAGCTTGGGACAGGAGACCCAGTACTTC
v_gene: TRBV29-1; j_gene: TRBJ2-3; abundance: .; d_gene: TRBD1; CDR3aa: CSVPGGNPDTQYF; CDR3nt: TGCAGCGTACCAGGGGGCAATCCAGATACGCAGTATTTT
v_gene: TRBV7-2; j_gene: TRBJ2-5; abundance: .; d_gene: TRBD2; CDR3aa: CASSLRQRGGLGFQETQYF; CDR3nt: TGTGCCAGCAGCTTACGCCAGCGGGGGGGCCTAGGGTTCCAAGAGACCCAGTACTTC
v_gene: TRBV4-3; j_gene: TRBJ1-3; abundance: .; d_gene: .; CDR3aa: CASSQEEGNTIYF; CDR3nt: TGCGCCAGCAGCCAAGAAGAGGGAAACACCATATATTTT
v_gene: TRBV5-1; j_gene: TRBJ1-3; abundance: medium-sized; d_gene: .; CDR3aa: CASSLGAGGNSGNTIYF; CDR3nt: TGCGCCAGCAGCTTGGGAGCGGGAGGCAACTCTGGAAACACCATATATTTT
v_gene: TRBV18; j_gene: TRBJ2-7; abundance: .; d_gene: .; CDR3aa: CASSPRPDEQYF; CDR3nt: TGTGCCAGCTCACCTCGCCCGGACGAGCAGTACTTC
v_gene: TRBV4-1; j_gene: TRBJ1-1; abundance: .; d_gene: .; CDR3aa: CASSQEDMNTEAFF; CDR3nt: TGCGCCAGCAGCCAAGAGGACATGAACACTGAAGCTTTCTTT
v_gene: TRBV11-1; j_gene: TRBJ2-7; abundance: .; d_gene: TRBD1; CDR3aa: CASSHTGTGVYEQYF; CDR3nt: TGTGCCAGCAGTCACACCGGGACAGGGGTGTACGAGCAGTACTTC
v_gene: TRBV27; j_gene: TRBJ1-5; abundance: .; d_gene: .; CDR3aa: CASSRREGQPQHF; CDR3nt: TGTGCCAGCAGCCGCAGGGAAGGTCAGCCCCAGCATTTT
v_gene: TRBV15; j_gene: TRBJ1-3; abundance: .; d_gene: .; CDR3aa: CATSRGGIRFISGNTIYF; CDR3nt: TGTGCCACCAGCAGAGGTGGCATACGTTTCATATCTGGAAACACCATATATTTT
v_gene: TRBV27; j_gene: TRBJ1-1; abundance: few; d_gene: TRBD1; CDR3aa: CASSYTQGVGTEAFF; CDR3nt: TGTGCCAGCAGCTACACTCAGGGGGTGGGCACTGAAGCTTTCTTT
v_gene: TRBV19; j_gene: TRBJ1-1; abundance: .; d_gene: .; CDR3aa: CASSRGAEAFF; CDR3nt: TGTGCCAGTAGTAGGGGGGCTGAAGCTTTCTTT
v_gene: TRBV27; j_gene: TRBJ1-5; abundance: .; d_gene: .; CDR3aa: CASSHHPGYPRQPQHF; CDR3nt: TGTGCCAGCAGTCACCACCCCGGGTATCCAAGGCAGCCCCAGCATTTT
v_gene: TRBV18; j_gene: TRBJ1-2; abundance: .; d_gene: .; CDR3aa: CASSPFPGNYGYTF; CDR3nt: TGTGCCAGCTCACCATTTCCGGGTAACTATGGCTACACCTTC
v_gene: TRBV4-1; j_gene: TRBJ1-2; abundance: .; d_gene: .; CDR3aa: CASSQDWAGEGYTF; CDR3nt: TGCGCCAGCAGCCAAGATTGGGCAGGGGAAGGCTACACCTTC